This is a list of T cell receptor beta chains from one sample in a study of shared clonotypes between healthy human individuals. Data came from immunoSEQ multiplex PCR; TCRdb stores just in-frame clones and leaves some out. The data contain 2 million to 2.5 million clones, over 85% of them seen just once; the ten biggest clones take up more than 0.95%. The sample consisted of naive CD8+ T cells sorted from blood. The receptor source for this set is a man aged 18 to 30 in good health. Both conserved end residues are part of each CDR3. D genes are given only for firm matches. Clone size, where shown, is once, few, many, or a class for clones that have expanded.

j_call,d_call,v_call,clone_size,cdr3_aa,cdr3_nt
TRBJ1-5,NA,TRBV10-2,NA,CASSLDSPNQPQHF,TGCGCCAGCAGTCTTGACAGCCCCAATCAGCCCCAGCATTTT
TRBJ2-7,TRBD1,TRBV5-6,NA,CASSLWTGIYEQYF,TGTGCCAGCAGCTTGTGGACAGGGATCTACGAGCAGTACTTC
TRBJ1-2,TRBD1,TRBV5-4,NA,CASSPGTGKGYTF,TGTGCCAGCAGCCCGGGGACAGGGAAAGGCTACACCTTC
TRBJ2-5,NA,TRBV21-1,few,CASSKGEGGWETQYF,TGTGCCAGCAGCAAAGGAGAAGGGGGCTGGGAGACCCAGTACTTC
TRBJ2-7,NA,TRBV9,NA,CASSVAPEGTYEQYF,TGTGCCAGCAGCGTAGCTCCAGAAGGCACCTACGAGCAGTACTTC
TRBJ2-1,TRBD1,TRBV5-6,NA,CASSQGASSYNEQFF,TGTGCCAGCAGCCAGGGGGCGAGCTCCTACAATGAGCAGTTCTTC
TRBJ2-1,TRBD2,TRBV11-3,once,CASSSWAGAYNEQFF,TGTGCCAGCAGCTCCTGGGCGGGAGCCTACAATGAGCAGTTCTTC
TRBJ2-5,TRBD2,TRBV27,NA,CASSLTAGGGETQYF,TGTGCCAGCAGTTTAACAGCGGGGGGCGGGGAGACCCAGTACTTC
TRBJ2-7,TRBD2,TRBV7-9,NA,CASSSSGTSYEQYF,TGTGCCAGCAGCTCAAGCGGGACTAGCTACGAGCAGTACTTC
TRBJ2-2,TRBD2,TRBV6-1,NA,CASSGSGTTFGELFF,TGTGCCAGCAGTGGCTCCGGGACTACTTTCGGGGAGCTGTTTTTT
TRBJ2-7,TRBD2,TRBV15,NA,CATSISGGYEQYF,TGTGCCACCAGCATTAGCGGGGGCTACGAGCAGTACTTC
TRBJ2-7,NA,TRBV4-1,NA,CATSRGLSYEQYF,TGCGCCACCTCCAGGGGTTTATCCTACGAGCAGTACTTC
TRBJ2-5,NA,TRBV5-1,NA,CASSLPRGSQETQYF,TGCGCCAGCAGCTTACCCCGGGGGTCCCAAGAGACCCAGTACTTC
TRBJ1-3,NA,TRBV6-4,NA,CVKGRARSGNTIYF,TGTGTTAAGGGCAGGGCCCGCTCTGGAAACACCATATATTTT
TRBJ2-7,TRBD1,TRBV28,NA,CASSPRDSYEQYF,TGTGCCAGCAGTCCCCGGGACAGCTACGAGCAGTACTTC
TRBJ2-1,TRBD1,TRBV7-3,NA,CAGQIPGQGPYEQFF,TGTGCCGGCCAGATACCGGGACAGGGACCCTATGAGCAGTTCTTC
TRBJ2-5,TRBD2,TRBV13,many,CASSLVRASGGSPEETQYF,TGTGCCAGCAGCTTAGTACGGGCTAGCGGGGGATCCCCCGAAGAGACCCAGTACTTC
TRBJ2-3,TRBD1,TRBV29-1,NA,CSVVPGTAPDTQYF,TGCAGCGTTGTTCCCGGGACAGCGCCAGATACGCAGTATTTT
TRBJ2-2,NA,TRBV7-9,NA,CASSRLQATGELFF,TGTGCCAGCAGCCGATTGCAGGCCACCGGGGAGCTGTTTTTT
TRBJ2-7,NA,TRBV7-8,NA,CASSLGITGDLYEQYF,TGTGCCAGCAGCTTAGGTATTACGGGGGACCTCTACGAGCAGTACTTC
TRBJ1-5,NA,TRBV5-6,NA,CASSLAQRPQHF,TGTGCCAGCAGCTTGGCTCAGCGGCCCCAGCATTTT
TRBJ2-7,NA,TRBV11-2,NA,CASSLETRSMVYF,TGTGCCAGCAGCTTAGAAACCAGGTCGATGGTGTACTTC
TRBJ2-3,TRBD2,TRBV5-1,NA,CASSLEVAGYSDTQYF,TGCGCCAGCAGCTTGGAGGTAGCGGGATATTCAGATACGCAGTATTTT
TRBJ2-3,NA,TRBV4-1,NA,CASSQDPTEGGQLQLETDTQYF,TGCGCCAGCAGCCAAGATCCAACGGAGGGGGGACAGCTTCAATTGGAGACAGATACGCAGTATTTT
TRBJ2-7,TRBD1,TRBV12-5,NA,CASGWVGTGSYEQYF,TGTGCTAGTGGTTGGGTTGGGACAGGGTCCTACGAGCAGTACTTC
TRBJ2-5,TRBD1,TRBV19,NA,CASSVGQGLKETQYF,TGTGCCAGTAGTGTGGGACAGGGTTTGAAAGAGACCCAGTACTTC
TRBJ2-7,NA,TRBV9,NA,CASSVGDGGSYEQYF,TGTGCCAGCAGCGTCGGCGACGGGGGCTCCTACGAGCAGTACTTC
TRBJ2-3,TRBD2,TRBV9,NA,CASSVGLAGYLDTQYF,TGTGCCAGCAGCGTAGGTCTAGCGGGATATTTGGATACGCAGTATTTT
TRBJ2-7,NA,TRBV11-2,NA,CASRSNSAPYEQYF,TGTGCCAGCAGAAGTAACAGCGCGCCCTACGAGCAGTACTTC
TRBJ2-7,TRBD1,TRBV2,NA,CASSSDRGTYEQYF,TGTGCCAGCAGTTCAGACAGGGGGACCTACGAGCAGTACTTC
TRBJ2-3,NA,TRBV7-9,NA,CASSPGLAINPDTQYF,TGTGCCAGCAGCCCGGGGCTAGCGATAAATCCGGATACGCAGTATTTT
TRBJ1-1,TRBD1,TRBV19,NA,CASSFGQGGEAFF,TGTGCCAGTAGCTTTGGACAGGGAGGGGAAGCTTTCTTT
TRBJ1-4,NA,TRBV9,NA,CASSDGAHNEKLFF,TGTGCCAGCAGCGACGGGGCTCATAATGAAAAACTGTTTTTT
TRBJ2-3,NA,TRBV5-4,NA,CASSAEGTDTQYF,TGTGCCAGCAGCGCAGAGGGTACAGATACGCAGTATTTT
TRBJ2-2,NA,TRBV9,once,CASSGATGELFF,TGTGCCAGCAGCGGCGCGACCGGGGAGCTGTTTTTT
TRBJ2-1,NA,TRBV14,NA,CASSARGTAGEQFF,TGTGCCAGCAGCGCCCGAGGAACGGCGGGTGAGCAGTTCTTC
TRBJ2-7,TRBD2,TRBV6-5,NA,CASSYSTSGSSYEQYF,TGTGCCAGCAGTTACAGTACTAGCGGGAGCTCCTACGAGCAGTACTTC
TRBJ1-2,TRBD1,TRBV27,NA,CASSLGQGPDNYGYTF,TGTGCCAGCAGTTTAGGACAGGGGCCGGATAACTATGGCTACACCTTC
TRBJ2-3,NA,TRBV7-6,NA,CASSPQGGSDTQYF,TGTGCCAGCAGCCCCCAAGGGGGATCAGATACGCAGTATTTT